This T cell receptor (beta chain) was sequenced for a study of blood T cell repertoires in COVID-19. Method: immunoSEQ multiplex PCR; TCRdb's copy keeps in-frame clones and lacks some. The sample has about 320,000 clones; roughly 90% are singletons. The germline CDR1 and CDR2 sequences are MNHEY and SVGEGT. Unmatched junction bases numbered 1, after V lost 4 bases and J lost 4 bases. The CDR3 sequence is 15 residues long. The study recruited people aged roughly 18 to 89 years across some 23 US areas. Clinical history reported by participants formed the basis on which cohorts were assigned. The table lists this clone with a few counts.

This chain joins TRBV6-2 or TRBV6-3 and TRBJ2-2; 12 bases line up with TRBD2. Sequenced input: PBMCs or T cells enriched from blood (not recorded which). This receptor was obtained from a man between 60 and 75 years old who had recovered from COVID-19. CDR3 protein: CASSLLAGGTGELFF. The CDR3 DNA follows: TGTGCCAGCAGTTTACTAGCGGGAGGCACCGGGGAGCTGTTTTTT.